The entry below describes one TCR beta chain. Its antigen is currently unknown. Division of CD4+ cells produced a CD45RA+ naive subset and a CD45RA-negative memory subset. The repertoire was sequenced with immunoSEQ multiplex PCR; TCRdb's copy has only in-frame clones and lacks some. This sample has some 2,400,000 clones, with 95% found just once. This entry belongs to a study of shared clonotypes between healthy human individuals. General study points: Specimens sampled were limited to blood, with tissue repertoires likely differing. Between several donors, naive CD4 clonotypes were shared at a level of about 5%. Memory subsets had estimated richness that was generally smaller than that of naive subsets.

Input material: naive CD4+ T cells sorted from blood. The subset: CD45RA+ positively selected. The TCR comes from a man aged 18 to 30 in good health.

CDR3 in amino acids: CASSTTSGSLHEQYF. The CDR3 DNA sequence: TGCGCCAGCAGCACCACTAGCGGGAGCCTGCACGAGCAGTACTTC. V and J are TRBV5-1 and TRBJ2-7; TRBD2 agrees at 11 bases. Trimming at V came to 4 bases and at J to 5 bases, leaving 8 bases not matched to a gene. Germline V gene lookup returns CDR1 SGHRS and CDR2 YFSETQ. The CDR3 has 15 amino acids.